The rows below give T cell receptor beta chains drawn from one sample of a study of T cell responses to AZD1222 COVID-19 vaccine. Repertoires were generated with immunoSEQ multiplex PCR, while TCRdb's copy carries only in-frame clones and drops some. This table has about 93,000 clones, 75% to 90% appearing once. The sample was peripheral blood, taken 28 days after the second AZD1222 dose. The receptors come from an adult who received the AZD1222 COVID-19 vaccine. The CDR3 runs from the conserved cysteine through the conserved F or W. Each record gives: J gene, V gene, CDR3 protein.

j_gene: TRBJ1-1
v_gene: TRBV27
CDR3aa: CASSLYGGPLTEAFF

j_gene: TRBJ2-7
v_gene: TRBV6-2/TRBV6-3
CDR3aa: CASSYRGSGGFSYEQYF

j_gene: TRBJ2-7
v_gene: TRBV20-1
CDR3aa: CSASNGRGGGYEQYF

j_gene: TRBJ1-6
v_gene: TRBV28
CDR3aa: CASSFEGSTFGSPLHF

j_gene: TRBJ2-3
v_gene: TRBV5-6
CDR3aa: CASSQAGWRDTQYF

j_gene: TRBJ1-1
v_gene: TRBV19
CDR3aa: CASSTGKVEFTEAFF

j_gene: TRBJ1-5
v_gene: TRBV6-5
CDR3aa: CASSYSRGQPQHF

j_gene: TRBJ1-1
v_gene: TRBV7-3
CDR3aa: CASSSRQGVTEAFF

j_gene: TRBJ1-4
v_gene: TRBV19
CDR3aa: CASSKGTATNEKLFF

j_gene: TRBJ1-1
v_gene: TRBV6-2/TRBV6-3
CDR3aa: CASSYSQGTEAFF

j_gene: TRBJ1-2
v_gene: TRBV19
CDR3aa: CASYDRGRGYGYTF

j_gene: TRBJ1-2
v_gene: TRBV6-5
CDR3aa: CASSPFTGGGGYTF

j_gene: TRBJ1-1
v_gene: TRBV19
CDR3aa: CASSITVWTGNTEAFF

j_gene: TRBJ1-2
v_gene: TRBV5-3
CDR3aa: CARSPEAQGWYGYTF

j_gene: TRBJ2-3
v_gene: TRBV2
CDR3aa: CASSEVTGRTDTQYF

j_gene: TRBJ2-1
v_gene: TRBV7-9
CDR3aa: CASSSPMSPWGDDEQFF

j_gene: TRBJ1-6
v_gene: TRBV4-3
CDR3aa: CASSQEESSPLHF

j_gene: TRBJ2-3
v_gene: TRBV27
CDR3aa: CASSSYLAGETTDTQYF

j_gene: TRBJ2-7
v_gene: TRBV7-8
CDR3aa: CASGLAGDLSYEQYF

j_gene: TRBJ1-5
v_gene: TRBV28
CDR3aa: CASLTAGQPQHF

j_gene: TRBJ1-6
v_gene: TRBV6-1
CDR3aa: CASSELYRKDNSPLHF

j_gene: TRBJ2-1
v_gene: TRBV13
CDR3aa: CASSSTTTGVIYNEQFF

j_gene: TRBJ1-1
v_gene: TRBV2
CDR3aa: CASSDQKYTEAFF

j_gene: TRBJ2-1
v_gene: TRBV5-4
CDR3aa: CASSLGETSGTEGQLLF

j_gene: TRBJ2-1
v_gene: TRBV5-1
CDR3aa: CASSLEDRIYNEQFF

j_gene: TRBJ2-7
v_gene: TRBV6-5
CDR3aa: CATGTSYEQYF

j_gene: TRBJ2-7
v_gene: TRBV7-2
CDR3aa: CASSLVFWGDSEQYF

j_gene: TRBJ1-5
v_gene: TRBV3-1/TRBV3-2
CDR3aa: CASSLRPGFNQPQHF

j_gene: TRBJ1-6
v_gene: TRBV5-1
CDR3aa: CASSPGADYNSPLHF

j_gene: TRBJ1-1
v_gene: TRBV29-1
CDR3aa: CSGSVREAFF

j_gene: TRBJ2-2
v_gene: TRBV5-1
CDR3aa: CASSRAALRGRENTGELFF

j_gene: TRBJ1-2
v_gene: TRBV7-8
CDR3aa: CASSLAIGEVPNYGYTF

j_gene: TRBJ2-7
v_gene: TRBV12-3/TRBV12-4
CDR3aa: CASSGQIGGKQYF

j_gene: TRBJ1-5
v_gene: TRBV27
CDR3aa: CASSPGQGNQPQHF

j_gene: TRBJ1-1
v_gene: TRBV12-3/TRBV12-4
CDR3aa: CASSSGRSEAFF

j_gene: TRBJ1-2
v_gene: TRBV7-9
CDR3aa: CASSATVSKLLDGYTF

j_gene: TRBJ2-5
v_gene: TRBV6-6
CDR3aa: CASSYWGGETQYF

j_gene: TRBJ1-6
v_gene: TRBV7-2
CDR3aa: CASSSSGGYNSPLHF

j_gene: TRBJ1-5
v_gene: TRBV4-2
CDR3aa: CASSQEIADGAPYQPQHF

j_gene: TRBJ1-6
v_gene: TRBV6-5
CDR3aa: CASRVGQTNSPLHF

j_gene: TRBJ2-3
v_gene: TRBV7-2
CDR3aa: CASSLLGSTDTQYF

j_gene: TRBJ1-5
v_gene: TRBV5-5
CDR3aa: CASSLGGGDQPQHF

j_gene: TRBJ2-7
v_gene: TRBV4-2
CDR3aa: CASSQDLAGSYEQYF

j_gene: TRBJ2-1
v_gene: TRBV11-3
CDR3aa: CASSSSAGRSYNEQFF